This TCR beta chain was obtained from a study of cytomegalovirus exposure and HLA in healthy donors. On the study more broadly: In an earlier analysis, around 120 million unique TCR beta sequences were found from about 179 million T cells.

Germline-derived CDR1 and CDR2 are SGDLS and YYNGEE. The CDR3 covers 15 residues. V lost 6 bases and J 4 bases, leaving 16 bases between the germline ends. 60 Vbeta and 13 Jbeta primers were used in PCR. Here immunoSEQ multiplex PCR was the method, and the copy in TCRdb shows in-frame clones only, minus some. The table records 180,000 or so clones, under 80% of them present only once. This clone was recorded a few times. This receptor was taken from a young woman in good health and CMV-seropositive. Sequencing was done on a sample of PBMCs. The J gene is TRBJ2-2, the V gene TRBV9; the D gene is possibly TRBD1 (6 bases). In nucleotides, the CDR3 is TGTGCCAGCACTTCGGTCCGAGGGGGCACCGGGGAGCTGTTTTTT. This gives the protein CASTSVRGGTGELFF.